A selection of T cell receptor beta chains follows, all from one sample in a study of CD8 T cells in ankylosing spondylitis. MiXCR was run by TCRdb on the 5' RACE reads, yielding one entry per CDR3 protein. The sample records a few hundred thousand distinct CDR3 sequences, around 19% being singletons. Sequenced material: blood, either unsorted or a sorted T cell fraction (not recorded which). The receptors were sampled from a male donor with ankylosing spondylitis. Each CDR3 is given with its conserved first and last residue. The order of the fields is J gene, clone size, D gene, V gene, CDR3 length, CDR3 DNA, CDR3 protein. A D gene is named only where the DNA matches it firmly. Clone size is stated in some rows and not others, as once, few, many or a class when expanded.

j_gene: TRBJ2-2
abundance: NA
d_gene: NA
v_gene: TRBV11-2
len: 14
CDR3nt: TGTGCCAGCAGCCCGACAGATAACACCGGGGAGCTGTTTTTT
CDR3aa: CASSPTDNTGELFF

j_gene: TRBJ2-3
abundance: few
d_gene: TRBD1
v_gene: TRBV14
len: 18
CDR3nt: TGTGCCAGCAGCCAAGCGGGACAGGGGGAGTGGAACACAGATACGCAGTATTTT
CDR3aa: CASSQAGQGEWNTDTQYF

j_gene: TRBJ2-5
abundance: NA
d_gene: NA
v_gene: TRBV4-2
len: 15
CDR3nt: TGTGCCAGCAGCCAAGATCCGACCTTACAAGAGACCCAGTACTTC
CDR3aa: CASSQDPTLQETQYF

j_gene: TRBJ1-5
abundance: few
d_gene: TRBD1
v_gene: TRBV25-1
len: 14
CDR3nt: TGTGCCAGCAGAGGACAGGGGGGCAATCAGCCCCAGCATTTT
CDR3aa: CASRGQGGNQPQHF

j_gene: TRBJ2-2
abundance: many
d_gene: NA
v_gene: TRBV12-3/TRBV12-4
len: 13
CDR3nt: TGTGCCAGCTGTGGGCCCGGGGGCGGGGAGCTGTTTTTT
CDR3aa: CASCGPGGGELFF

j_gene: TRBJ2-5
abundance: NA
d_gene: TRBD1
v_gene: TRBV5-5
len: 14
CDR3nt: TGTGCCAGCAGCTTGTACACAGGGGAGGAGACCCAGTACTTC
CDR3aa: CASSLYTGEETQYF

j_gene: TRBJ2-5
abundance: few
d_gene: NA
v_gene: TRBV24-1
len: 15
CDR3nt: TGTGCCACCAGTGATTCAGGGGGGGGCCAAGAGACCCAGTACTTC
CDR3aa: CATSDSGGGQETQYF

j_gene: TRBJ2-1
abundance: few
d_gene: NA
v_gene: TRBV5-6
len: 16
CDR3nt: TGTGCCAGCAGCTTGTATGCTAGCGACTCCTACAATGAGCAGTTCTTC
CDR3aa: CASSLYASDSYNEQFF

j_gene: TRBJ2-3
abundance: NA
d_gene: TRBD1
v_gene: TRBV7-9
len: 16
CDR3nt: TGTGCCAGCAGCCCGCAGACAGGGGGATTAGCAGATACGCAGTATTTT
CDR3aa: CASSPQTGGLADTQYF

j_gene: TRBJ1-3
abundance: once
d_gene: NA
v_gene: TRBV7-8
len: 16
CDR3nt: TGTGCCAGCAGCTTCGACCCCGGGACCTCTGGAAACACCATATATTTT
CDR3aa: CASSFDPGTSGNTIYF

j_gene: TRBJ2-7
abundance: NA
d_gene: NA
v_gene: TRBV12-3/TRBV12-4
len: 15
CDR3nt: TGTGCCAGCAGTTTAGGGCAGGGTGGGTACGACGAGCAGTACTTC
CDR3aa: CASSLGQGGYDEQYF

j_gene: TRBJ2-3
abundance: NA
d_gene: TRBD2
v_gene: TRBV7-6
len: 17
CDR3nt: TGTGCCAGCAGCCTGCTCCCCAGCGGGGGGAGCACAGATACGCAGTATTTT
CDR3aa: CASSLLPSGGSTDTQYF

j_gene: TRBJ2-1
abundance: NA
d_gene: TRBD2
v_gene: TRBV9
len: 14
CDR3nt: TGTGCCAGCAGCATGCCCCTAGCGGACAATGAGCAGTTCTTC
CDR3aa: CASSMPLADNEQFF

j_gene: TRBJ2-7
abundance: NA
d_gene: TRBD1
v_gene: TRBV12-3/TRBV12-4
len: 14
CDR3nt: TGTGCCAGCAGGGGACAGGGAGGGGGCTACGAGCAGTACTTC
CDR3aa: CASRGQGGGYEQYF

j_gene: TRBJ2-7
abundance: NA
d_gene: NA
v_gene: TRBV29-1
len: 12
CDR3nt: TGCAGCGTCCTGGACAGATCCTACGAGCAGTACTTC
CDR3aa: CSVLDRSYEQYF

j_gene: TRBJ2-1
abundance: NA
d_gene: TRBD2
v_gene: TRBV4-2
len: 16
CDR3nt: TGTGCCAGCAGCCAACGTCTAGCGGAGGGCTACAATGAGCAGTTCTTC
CDR3aa: CASSQRLAEGYNEQFF

j_gene: TRBJ2-1
abundance: NA
d_gene: TRBD2
v_gene: TRBV7-3
len: 15
CDR3nt: TGTGCCAGCAGCTCACTAGCGGGGGAGTCTTATGAGCAGTTCTTC
CDR3aa: CASSSLAGESYEQFF

j_gene: TRBJ2-7
abundance: few
d_gene: NA
v_gene: TRBV12-3/TRBV12-4
len: 11
CDR3nt: TGTGCCAGCAGTTCTTGGACTGAGCAGTACTTC
CDR3aa: CASSSWTEQYF

j_gene: TRBJ1-5
abundance: NA
d_gene: NA
v_gene: TRBV2
len: 15
CDR3nt: TGTGCCAGCAGGGGCAGGGATTTTAGCAATCAGCCCCAGCATTTT
CDR3aa: CASRGRDFSNQPQHF

j_gene: TRBJ2-7
abundance: NA
d_gene: NA
v_gene: TRBV7-9
len: 13
CDR3nt: TGTGCCAGCAGCGCGCTTACAGAGTACGAGCAGTACTTC
CDR3aa: CASSALTEYEQYF

j_gene: TRBJ2-3
abundance: few
d_gene: NA
v_gene: TRBV14
len: 17
CDR3nt: TGTGCCAGCAGCCCTTTGGTAGGACCCAATGGGGCAGATACGCAGTATTTT
CDR3aa: CASSPLVGPNGADTQYF

j_gene: TRBJ1-2
abundance: few
d_gene: TRBD1
v_gene: TRBV2
len: 14
CDR3nt: TGTGCCAGCAGCAAGACAGGGGGCTACGATGGCTACACCTTC
CDR3aa: CASSKTGGYDGYTF

j_gene: TRBJ1-2
abundance: few
d_gene: TRBD1
v_gene: TRBV5-1
len: 16
CDR3nt: TGCGCCAGCAGCCCCCACCCGGGACAGGGGGTCTATGGCTACACCTTC
CDR3aa: CASSPHPGQGVYGYTF

j_gene: TRBJ2-3
abundance: NA
d_gene: TRBD2
v_gene: TRBV20-1
len: 17
CDR3nt: TGCAGTGCTAGAGTTCCCTGGGGGGGAGGGCCCTCAGATACGCAGTATTTT
CDR3aa: CSARVPWGGGPSDTQYF

j_gene: TRBJ2-1
abundance: NA
d_gene: TRBD1
v_gene: TRBV10-3
len: 15
CDR3nt: TGTGCCATCAGTACTCCGGACAGGCCCTACAATGAGCAGTTCTTC
CDR3aa: CAISTPDRPYNEQFF

j_gene: TRBJ2-1
abundance: few
d_gene: NA
v_gene: TRBV15
len: 17
CDR3nt: TGTGCCACCAGCGGTAACGAGGGGCCCGGCGGGGACAATGAGCAGTTCTTC
CDR3aa: CATSGNEGPGGDNEQFF

j_gene: TRBJ2-2
abundance: NA
d_gene: NA
v_gene: TRBV4-1
len: 17
CDR3nt: TGCGCCAGCAGCCAAGATCGCGGGGCCGGGTACACCGGGGAGCTGTTTTTT
CDR3aa: CASSQDRGAGYTGELFF

j_gene: TRBJ2-3
abundance: NA
d_gene: TRBD1
v_gene: TRBV7-7
len: 15
CDR3nt: TGTGCTAGCAGCTTGACAGGGGTTGACACAGATACGCAGTATTTT
CDR3aa: CASSLTGVDTDTQYF

j_gene: TRBJ2-3
abundance: NA
d_gene: TRBD2
v_gene: TRBV15
len: 16
CDR3nt: TGTGCCACCAGCAGAATTAGCGGGGGGGCGGGAGATACGCAGTATTTT
CDR3aa: CATSRISGGAGDTQYF

j_gene: TRBJ2-1
abundance: NA
d_gene: NA
v_gene: TRBV7-9
len: 16
CDR3nt: TGTGCCAGCAGCAATCCGGCGGGTCGGGGCGACAATGAGCAGTTCTTC
CDR3aa: CASSNPAGRGDNEQFF

j_gene: TRBJ2-5
abundance: NA
d_gene: TRBD2
v_gene: TRBV28
len: 15
CDR3nt: TGTGCCAGCAGAGTATATAGCGGGAGTGGAGAGACCCAGTACTTC
CDR3aa: CASRVYSGSGETQYF

j_gene: TRBJ2-7
abundance: once
d_gene: TRBD2
v_gene: TRBV19
len: 15
CDR3nt: TGTGCCAGTAGACTTAAGCGGGAGATCGTCTACGAGCAGTACTTC
CDR3aa: CASRLKREIVYEQYF

j_gene: TRBJ2-5
abundance: few
d_gene: NA
v_gene: TRBV5-1
len: 15
CDR3nt: TGCGCCAGCAGCGTTCCCCTTGAGGAGCAAGAGACCCAGTACTTC
CDR3aa: CASSVPLEEQETQYF

j_gene: TRBJ2-4
abundance: few
d_gene: NA
v_gene: TRBV27
len: 13
CDR3nt: TGTGCCAGCAGTTTGGTAGGGGAAAACATTCAGTACTTC
CDR3aa: CASSLVGENIQYF

j_gene: TRBJ2-1
abundance: few
d_gene: TRBD2
v_gene: TRBV20-1
len: 16
CDR3nt: TGCAGTGCTAGAGAACTAGCGGGAGTATCCTACAATGAGCAGTTCTTC
CDR3aa: CSARELAGVSYNEQFF

j_gene: TRBJ2-3
abundance: few
d_gene: NA
v_gene: TRBV11-2
len: 20
CDR3nt: TGTGCCAGCAGCTTAGGGGTGGTAATGGAGGCAGCCCTTGACACAGATACGCAGTATTTT
CDR3aa: CASSLGVVMEAALDTDTQYF

j_gene: TRBJ1-2
abundance: few
d_gene: TRBD1
v_gene: TRBV9
len: 15
CDR3nt: TGTGCCAGCAGCGTAGGCGGGACAGGGTTCTATGGCTACACCTTC
CDR3aa: CASSVGGTGFYGYTF

j_gene: TRBJ2-5
abundance: few
d_gene: TRBD2
v_gene: TRBV7-8
len: 16
CDR3nt: TGTGCCAGCAGCTTAGGGAGCGGGGGGACGCAAGAGACCCAGTACTTC
CDR3aa: CASSLGSGGTQETQYF

j_gene: TRBJ1-1
abundance: once
d_gene: NA
v_gene: TRBV28
len: 15
CDR3nt: TGTGCCAGCAGTTGGGACGGGTGGGGAAACACTGAAGCTTTCTTT
CDR3aa: CASSWDGWGNTEAFF

j_gene: TRBJ1-1
abundance: few
d_gene: NA
v_gene: TRBV29-1
len: 12
CDR3nt: TGCAGCGTTGAAGGGCTATCCACTGAAGCTTTCTTT
CDR3aa: CSVEGLSTEAFF

j_gene: TRBJ2-1
abundance: NA
d_gene: TRBD2
v_gene: TRBV6-5
len: 12
CDR3nt: TGTGCCAGCAGTTACAGCGGGGATGAGCAGTTCTTC
CDR3aa: CASSYSGDEQFF

j_gene: TRBJ2-1
abundance: few
d_gene: TRBD2
v_gene: TRBV27
len: 15
CDR3nt: TGTGCCAGCAGTCTCGGGGGGTTTGCGGGGAATGAGCAGTTCTTC
CDR3aa: CASSLGGFAGNEQFF

j_gene: TRBJ2-7
abundance: NA
d_gene: TRBD1
v_gene: TRBV6-1
len: 15
CDR3nt: TGTGCCAGCAGATCCACACAGGGGGTCGGGCTCGAGCAGTACTTC
CDR3aa: CASRSTQGVGLEQYF

j_gene: TRBJ1-1
abundance: NA
d_gene: TRBD1
v_gene: TRBV13
len: 14
CDR3nt: TGTGCCAGCAGAACAGGGGAGCAACGGACTGAAGCTTTCTTT
CDR3aa: CASRTGEQRTEAFF